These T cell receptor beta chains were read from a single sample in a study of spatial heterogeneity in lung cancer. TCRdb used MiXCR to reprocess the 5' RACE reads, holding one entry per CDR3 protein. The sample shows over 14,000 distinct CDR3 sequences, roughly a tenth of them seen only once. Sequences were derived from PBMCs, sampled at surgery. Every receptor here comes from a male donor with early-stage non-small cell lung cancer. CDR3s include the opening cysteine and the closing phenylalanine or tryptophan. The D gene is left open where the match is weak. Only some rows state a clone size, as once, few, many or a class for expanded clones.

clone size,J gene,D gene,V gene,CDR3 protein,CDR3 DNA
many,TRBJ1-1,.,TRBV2,CANSEEENTEAFF,TGTGCCAACAGTGAAGAAGAGAACACTGAAGCTTTCTTT
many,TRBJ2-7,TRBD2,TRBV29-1,CSVHGTGGKNEQYF,TGCAGCGTCCACGGGACGGGGGGAAAAAACGAGCAGTACTTC
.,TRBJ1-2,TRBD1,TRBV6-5,CASSRTGGHYGYTF,TGTGCCAGCAGCCGGACAGGGGGACACTATGGCTACACCTTC
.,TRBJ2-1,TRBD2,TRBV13,CASSPPSGRAYNEQFF,TGTGCCAGCAGCCCCCCTAGCGGGAGGGCCTACAATGAGCAGTTCTTC
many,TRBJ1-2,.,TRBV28,CASSSGIFNYGYTF,TGTGCCAGCAGTTCGGGGATCTTTAACTATGGCTACACCTTC
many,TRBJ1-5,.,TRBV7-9,CASSFDRLNQPQHF,TGTGCCAGCAGCTTTGACAGGTTAAATCAGCCCCAGCATTTT
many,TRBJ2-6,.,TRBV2,CASSWGHSGANVLTF,TGTGCCAGCAGCTGGGGACACTCTGGGGCCAACGTCCTGACTTTC
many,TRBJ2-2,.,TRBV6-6,CASSPGRGKNTGELFF,TGTGCCAGCAGCCCTGGACGGGGGAAGAACACCGGGGAGCTGTTTTTT
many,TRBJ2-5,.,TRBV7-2,CASRLQGRQTQYF,TGTGCCAGCAGACTACAGGGAAGGCAGACCCAGTACTTC
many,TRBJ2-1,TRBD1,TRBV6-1,CASRGQGQDEQFF,TGTGCCAGCAGAGGACAGGGTCAGGATGAGCAGTTCTTC
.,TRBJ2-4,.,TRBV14,CASSRGALINIQYF,TGTGCCAGCAGCCGAGGGGCCCTCATAAACATTCAGTACTTC
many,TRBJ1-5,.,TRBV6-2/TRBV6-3,CASSPPGQPQHF,TGTGCCAGCAGCCCCCCGGGTCAGCCCCAGCATTTT
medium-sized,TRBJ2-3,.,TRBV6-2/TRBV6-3,CASTLVSVDTQYF,TGTGCCAGCACCTTAGTTTCCGTGGATACGCAGTATTTT
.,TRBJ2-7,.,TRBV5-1,CASSIRPRDSEYEQYF,TGCGCCAGCAGCATCCGGCCTAGGGACTCAGAATACGAGCAGTACTTC
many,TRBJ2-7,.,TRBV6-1,CASRDGGSTSYEQYF,TGTGCCAGCAGGGACGGGGGTAGTACTTCCTACGAGCAGTACTTC
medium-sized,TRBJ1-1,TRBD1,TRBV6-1,CASIRTGRNTEAFF,TGTGCCAGCATCCGGACAGGGAGGAACACTGAAGCTTTCTTT
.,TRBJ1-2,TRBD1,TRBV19,CASSLTGGAGGYTF,TGTGCCAGTAGTCTTACAGGGGGCGCAGGAGGCTACACCTTC
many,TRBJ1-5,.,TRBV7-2,CASSLAASQPQHF,TGTGCCAGCAGCTTAGCGGCCTCTCAGCCCCAGCATTTT
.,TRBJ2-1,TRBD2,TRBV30,CAWSPPGLAGGREFF,TGTGCCTGGAGCCCCCCCGGACTAGCGGGAGGAAGAGAGTTCTTC
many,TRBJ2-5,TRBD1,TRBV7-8,CASSFDRGLRTQYF,TGTGCCAGCAGCTTCGACAGGGGGCTCAGGACCCAGTACTTC
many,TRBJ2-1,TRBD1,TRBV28,CATRPPGQGYGEQFF,TGTGCCACCCGACCTCCGGGACAGGGGTACGGTGAGCAGTTCTTC